This note documents a single T cell receptor beta chain sequence. The specificity of this receptor is unknown. One base away there is no much larger clone; base qualities are not given. The data are from a study of memory CD4+ T cells and cytomegalovirus serostatus (dated by TCRdb to between 2018 and 2021). For context, the study as a whole: The roughly 33 healthy Belgian adults in the cohort included 9 who were CMV seropositive and 24 who were CMV seronegative. The study sequenced CD4+ memory TCRbeta repertoires of a Belgian cohort with known cytomegalovirus serostatus to replicate a published TCR-based CMV serostatus classifier. Points the paper makes about the study in general: Of around 150 previously reported CMV-associated TCRbeta sequences, around 67 appeared in the CD4+ memory repertoires, each in one to five individuals. For predicting CMV serostatus, the median bootstrapped AUC was about 0.95 using the original framework and around 0.91 using a US-trained random forest. Only CD4+CD45RO+ memory cells were sequenced, in contrast to the original study, which included naive and memory CD4+ and CD8+ populations. A median bootstrapped AUC of 0.95 with a 95% CI of 0.76-1.00 was achieved on the Belgian cohort by the original-framework classifier. The results were interpreted as suggesting that the CMV-associated TCR signature is mostly present in the CD4+ memory repertoire.

Genomic DNA was extracted from sorted cells with the Quick-DNA Microprep Kit. Amplification of TCRbeta DNA was done with the immunoSEQ hsTCRbeta kit, following the protocol from the manufacturer. TCRbeta libraries were sequenced on an Illumina MiSeq instrument. The source study handled its data this way. Following removal of out-of-frame sequences, approximately 2.1 million distinct TCRbeta sequences were retained, with an average of about 70,000 per individual. Each individual was scored according to the count of 164 previously reported CMV-associated TCRbeta sequences and the total productive distinct TCRbeta count. A beta-binomial model was reimplemented in Python, and scikit-learn random forests with default parameters were trained on US cohort data. Classifier performance on the Belgian cohort was summarized as median AUC with percentile confidence intervals over 10,000 bootstrap iterations. TCRdb re-hosts the immuneACCESS table, in-frame sequences only. Its copies lack some clones; in the studies checked, an unresolved V gene accounts for under half of them, and the cause for the rest is not known. V and J calls and clone size follow that table, whereas D and trimming were derived from the DNA. The sample contains under 100,000 clones, around 80% of them found a single time. Of the sample, around 0.78% falls within the top ten clones.

A FACSAria II was used to sort memory CD4+ T cells, defined as single viable CD3+CD4+CD8-CD45RO+ cells. CMV serostatus was determined using a Roche Elecsys assay that detects serum IgG against CMV pp150, pp28, p38 and p52. After thawing, total CD4+ T cells were enriched by positive selection with CD4 magnetic microbeads. The samples came from a different study that was designed specifically to examine the CD4+ T cell memory repertoire. Peripheral blood mononuclear cells were isolated and cryopreserved according to standard operating procedures, and serum was stored at -80 degrees C. The staining used CD3-PerCP (BW264/56), CD4-APC (RPA-T4), CD45RO-PE (UCHT1) and CD8-Pacific Orange (3B5) antibodies, and Sytox blue was used to exclude non-viable cells. Sequenced material: memory CD4+ T cells from blood. This TCR was recovered from an adult in good health and CMV-seronegative.

CDR3 sequence: CASSLVSGDTGELFF. The DNA sequence is TGTGCCAGCAGCTTAGTATCGGGGGACACCGGGGAGCTGTTTTTT. Recombination linked TRBV7-3 to TRBJ2-2; TRBD2 is perhaps the D gene, given 6 matching bases. The germline V gene provides CDR1 SGHTA and CDR2 FQGTGA. The CDR3 has 15 amino acids, counting the end cysteine and phenylalanine. The kept DNA is CDR3 alone, 45 bases in frame from the first base. The V end loses 2 bases and the J end loses 3 bases, and a stretch of 10 bases separates them.